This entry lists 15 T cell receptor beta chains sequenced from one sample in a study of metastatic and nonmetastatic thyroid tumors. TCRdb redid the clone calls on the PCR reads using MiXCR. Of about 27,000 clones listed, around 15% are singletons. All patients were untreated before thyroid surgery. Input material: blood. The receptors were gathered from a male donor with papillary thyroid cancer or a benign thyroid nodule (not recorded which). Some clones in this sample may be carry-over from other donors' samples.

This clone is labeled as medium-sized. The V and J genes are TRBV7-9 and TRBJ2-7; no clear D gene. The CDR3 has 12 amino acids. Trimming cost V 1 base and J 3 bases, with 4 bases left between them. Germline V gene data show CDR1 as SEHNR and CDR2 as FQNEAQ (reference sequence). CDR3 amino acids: CASSLDFYEQYF. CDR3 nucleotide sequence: TGTGCCAGCAGCTTAGACTTCTACGAGCAGTACTTC.

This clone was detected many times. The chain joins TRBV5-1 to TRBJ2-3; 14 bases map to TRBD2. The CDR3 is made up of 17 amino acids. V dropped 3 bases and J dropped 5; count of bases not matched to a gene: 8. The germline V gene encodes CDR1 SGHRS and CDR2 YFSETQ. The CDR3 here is CASSSRLAGGPGDTQYF. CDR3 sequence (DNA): TGCGCCAGCAGCTCACGACTAGCGGGAGGGCCGGGAGATACGCAGTATTTT.

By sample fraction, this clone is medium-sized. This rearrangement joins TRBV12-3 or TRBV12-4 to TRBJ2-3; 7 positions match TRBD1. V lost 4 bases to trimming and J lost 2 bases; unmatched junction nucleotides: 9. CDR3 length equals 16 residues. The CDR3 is CASSSTGTVVTDTQYF. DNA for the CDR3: TGTGCCAGCAGTTCTACCGGGACAGTAGTCACAGATACGCAGTATTTT.

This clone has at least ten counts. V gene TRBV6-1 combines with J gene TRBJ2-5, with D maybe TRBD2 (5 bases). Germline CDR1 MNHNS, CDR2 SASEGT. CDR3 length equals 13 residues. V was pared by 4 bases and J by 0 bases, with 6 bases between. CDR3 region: CASSGGNQETQYF. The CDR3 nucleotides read TGTGCCAGCAGTGGAGGGAACCAAGAGACCCAGTACTTC.

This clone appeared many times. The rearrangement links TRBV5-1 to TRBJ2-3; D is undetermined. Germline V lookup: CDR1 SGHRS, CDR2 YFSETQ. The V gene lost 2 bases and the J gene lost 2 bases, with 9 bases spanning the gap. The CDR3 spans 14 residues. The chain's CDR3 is CASSLGDITDTQYF. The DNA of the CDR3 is TGCGCCAGCAGCTTAGGCGATATCACAGATACGCAGTATTTT.

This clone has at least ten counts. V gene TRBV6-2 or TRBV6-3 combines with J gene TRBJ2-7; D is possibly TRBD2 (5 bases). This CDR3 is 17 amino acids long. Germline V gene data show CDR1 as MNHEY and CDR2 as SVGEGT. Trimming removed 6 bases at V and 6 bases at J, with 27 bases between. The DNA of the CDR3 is TGTGCCAGCAGCCTGGCGGGTCTCAGTTTGGTGGCTTCCGAGCAGTACTTC. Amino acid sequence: CASSLAGLSLVASEQYF.

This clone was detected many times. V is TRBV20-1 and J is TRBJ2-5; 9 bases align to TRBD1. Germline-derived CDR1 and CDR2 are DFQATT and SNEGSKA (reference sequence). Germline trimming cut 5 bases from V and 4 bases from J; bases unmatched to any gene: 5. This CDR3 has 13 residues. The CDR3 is CSAVTGGPETQYF. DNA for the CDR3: TGCAGTGCTGTAACAGGGGGCCCAGAGACCCAGTACTTC.

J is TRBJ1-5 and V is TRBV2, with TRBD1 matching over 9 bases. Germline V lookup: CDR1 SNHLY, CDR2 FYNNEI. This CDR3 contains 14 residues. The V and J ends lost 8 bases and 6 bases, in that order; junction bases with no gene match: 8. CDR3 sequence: CASRGQGGGQPQHF. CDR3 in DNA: TGTGCCAGCCGGGGACAGGGAGGGGGTCAGCCCCAGCATTTT. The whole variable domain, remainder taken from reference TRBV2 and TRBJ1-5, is EPEVTQTPSHQVTQMGQEVILRCVPISNHLYFYWYRQILGQKVEFLVSFYNNEISEKSEIFDDQFSVERPDGSNFTLKIRSTKLEDSAMYFCASRGQGGGQPQHFGDGTRLSIL.

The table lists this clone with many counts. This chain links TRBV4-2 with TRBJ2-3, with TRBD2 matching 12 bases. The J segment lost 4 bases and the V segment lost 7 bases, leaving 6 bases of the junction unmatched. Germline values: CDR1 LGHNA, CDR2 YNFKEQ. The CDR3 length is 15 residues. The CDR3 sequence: CASKATSGGSDTQYF. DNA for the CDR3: TGTGCCAGCAAGGCGACTAGCGGGGGCTCAGATACGCAGTATTTT.

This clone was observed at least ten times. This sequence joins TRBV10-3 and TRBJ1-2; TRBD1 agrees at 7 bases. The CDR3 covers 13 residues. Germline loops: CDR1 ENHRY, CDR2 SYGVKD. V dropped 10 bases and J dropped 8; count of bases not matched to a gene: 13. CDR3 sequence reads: CATNDGDREGYTF. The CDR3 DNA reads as TGTGCCACCAACGACGGCGACAGGGAGGGCTACACCTTC.

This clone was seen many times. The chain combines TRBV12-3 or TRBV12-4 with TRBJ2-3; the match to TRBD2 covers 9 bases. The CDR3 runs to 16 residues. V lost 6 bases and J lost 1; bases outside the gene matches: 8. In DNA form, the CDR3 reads TGTGCCAGCAGCCGCGGACTAGCGATAGGCACAGATACGCAGTATTTT. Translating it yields CASSRGLAIGTDTQYF.

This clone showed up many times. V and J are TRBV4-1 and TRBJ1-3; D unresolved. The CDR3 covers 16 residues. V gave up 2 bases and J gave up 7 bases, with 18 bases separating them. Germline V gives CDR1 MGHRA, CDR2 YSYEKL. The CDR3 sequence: CASSQLSGILGNTIYF. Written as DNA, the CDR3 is TGCGCCAGCAGCCAACTATCCGGTATCTTGGGGAACACCATATATTTT.

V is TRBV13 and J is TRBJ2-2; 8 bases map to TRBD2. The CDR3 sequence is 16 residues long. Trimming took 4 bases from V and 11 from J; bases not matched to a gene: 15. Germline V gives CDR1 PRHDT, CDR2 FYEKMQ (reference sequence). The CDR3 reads CASSSPIGGAPGELFF. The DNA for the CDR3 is TGTGCCAGCAGCTCCCCTATCGGGGGGGCACCGGGTGAGCTGTTTTTT.

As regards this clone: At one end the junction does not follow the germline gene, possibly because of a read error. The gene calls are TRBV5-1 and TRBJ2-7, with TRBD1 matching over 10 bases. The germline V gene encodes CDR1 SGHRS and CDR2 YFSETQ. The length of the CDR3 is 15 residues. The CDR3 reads CAISHGTGVSYEQYF. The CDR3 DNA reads TGCGCCATCAGCCACGGGACAGGGGTCTCCTACGAGCAGTACTTC.

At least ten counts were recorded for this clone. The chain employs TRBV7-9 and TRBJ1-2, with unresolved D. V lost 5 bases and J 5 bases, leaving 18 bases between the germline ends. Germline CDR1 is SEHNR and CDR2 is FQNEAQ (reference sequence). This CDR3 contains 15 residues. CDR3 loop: CASSGDVQRNYGYTF. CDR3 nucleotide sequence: TGTGCCAGCAGCGGAGATGTTCAAAGAAATTATGGCTACACCTTC.